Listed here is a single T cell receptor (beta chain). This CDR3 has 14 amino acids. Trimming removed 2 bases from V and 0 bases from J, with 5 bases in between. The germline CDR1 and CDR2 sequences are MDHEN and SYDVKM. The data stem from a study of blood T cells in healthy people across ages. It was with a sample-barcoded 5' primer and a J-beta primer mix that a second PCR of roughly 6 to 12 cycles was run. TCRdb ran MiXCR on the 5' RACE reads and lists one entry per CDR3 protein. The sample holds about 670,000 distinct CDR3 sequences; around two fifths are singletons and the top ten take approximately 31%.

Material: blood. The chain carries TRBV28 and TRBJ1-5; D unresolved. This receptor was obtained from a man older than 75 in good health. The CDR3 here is CASSLRISNQPQHF. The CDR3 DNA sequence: TGTGCCAGCAGTTTAAGAATTAGCAATCAGCCCCAGCATTTT.